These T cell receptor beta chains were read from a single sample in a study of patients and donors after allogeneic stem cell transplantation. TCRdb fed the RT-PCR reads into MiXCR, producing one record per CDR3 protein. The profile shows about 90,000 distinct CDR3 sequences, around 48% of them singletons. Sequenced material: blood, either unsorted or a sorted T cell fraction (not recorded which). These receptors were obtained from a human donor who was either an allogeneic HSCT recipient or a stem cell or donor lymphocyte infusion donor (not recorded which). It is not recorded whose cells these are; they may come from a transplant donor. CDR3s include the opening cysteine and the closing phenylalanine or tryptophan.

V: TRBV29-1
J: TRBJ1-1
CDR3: CSAATPGQGASEAFF

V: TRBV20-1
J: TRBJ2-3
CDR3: CSARESGSTDTQYF

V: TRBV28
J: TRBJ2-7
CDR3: CASSHTFYEQYF

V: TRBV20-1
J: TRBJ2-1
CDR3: CSASGSFKDGNEQFF

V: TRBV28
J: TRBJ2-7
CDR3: CASSGGDHYEQYF

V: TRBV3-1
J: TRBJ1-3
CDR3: CASSQAGSGNTIYF

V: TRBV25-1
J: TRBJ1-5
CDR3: CASSEWEGQPQHF

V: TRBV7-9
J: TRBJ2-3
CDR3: CASSLSGQRTDTQYF

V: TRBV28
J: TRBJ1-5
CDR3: CASSPYGSNQPQHF

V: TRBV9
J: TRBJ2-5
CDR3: CASSVEAGSRETQYF

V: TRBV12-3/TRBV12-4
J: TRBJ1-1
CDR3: CASSQTGGRTEAFF

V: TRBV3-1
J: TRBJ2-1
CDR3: CASSQAGGHEQFF

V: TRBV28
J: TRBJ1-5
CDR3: CASSYTDRDGQPQHF

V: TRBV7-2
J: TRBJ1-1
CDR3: CASSLGARIGNTEAFF

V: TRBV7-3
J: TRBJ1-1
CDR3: CASRPSEGDLGTEAFF

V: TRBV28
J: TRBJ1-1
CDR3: CASSSDYDRKNTEAFF

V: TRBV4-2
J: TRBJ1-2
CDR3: CASSNLWTGNGYTF

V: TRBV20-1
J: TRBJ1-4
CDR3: CSARTGRSGGNEKLFF

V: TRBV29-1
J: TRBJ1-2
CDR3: CSVGRKVAPGGYTF

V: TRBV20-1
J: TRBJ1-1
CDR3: CSAREGRPNTEAFF

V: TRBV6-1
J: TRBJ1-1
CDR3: CASSERAAEAFF

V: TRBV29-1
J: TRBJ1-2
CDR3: CSVPGQGRDGYTF

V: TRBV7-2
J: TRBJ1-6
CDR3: CASSHHSGNFRSSYNSPLHF

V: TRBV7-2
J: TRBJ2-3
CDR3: CASSSSSYVADTQYF